This entry is about one TCR beta chain. The treatment was: randomized to nivolumab then ipilimumab (arm A) or the reverse (arm B). None of the patients previously received DNA-damaging chemotherapy. Sorted cells were live CD3+CD8+, lacking CD19 and CD56, from PBMCs. This sample was taken from a study of sequential checkpoint blockade in melanoma. Study-wide context: First-line arms were nivolumab then ipilimumab, or the reverse, randomized 1:1. After both sequences, patients received maintenance nivolumab.

Measured with immunoSEQ multiplex PCR; TCRdb has only the in-frame clones, and not every one. The sample consists of over 9,000 clones, roughly 80% of them appearing once. The junction had 5 bases not matched to a gene; V was cut back by 2 bases and J by 5 bases. The V gene's germline CDR1 is MDHEN and CDR2 SYDVKM. The CDR3 totals 14 residues. The sequence was collected from a human donor with melanoma. V is TRBV28 and J is TRBJ2-7; 8 nucleotides agree with TRBD2. The source was CD8+ T cells sorted from blood (inferred from file names), collected from a patient given nivolumab and ipilimumab in sequence. The CDR3 spells CASSLIGLADEQYF. CDR3 DNA sequence: TGTGCCAGCAGTTTAATAGGACTAGCAGACGAGCAGTACTTC.